This T cell receptor beta chain comes out of a study of blood T cell repertoires in COVID-19. V shed 2 bases, J shed 4 bases, and the junction held 11 bases outside the gene matches. Germline-derived CDR1 and CDR2 are SGHVS and FNYEAQ. The CDR3 extends over 18 amino acids. Sequencing was performed with immunoSEQ multiplex PCR; in TCRdb, only in-frame clones are kept and a portion is missing. The table records around 150,000 clones, 86% of them present only once. The TCR comes from a man aged 65 to 85 with acute or convalescent COVID-19. The chain links TRBV7-6 to TRBJ2-1; 10 bases are a match to TRBD2. Sequencing input: peripheral blood. CDR3 in amino acids: CASSLSAGPSGRYNEQFF. Written as DNA, the CDR3 is TGTGCCAGCAGCTTATCAGCAGGGCCTAGCGGGAGATACAATGAGCAGTTCTTC.